This TCR beta chain was found in a study of cytomegalovirus exposure and HLA in healthy donors. This clone was counted a few times. PCR amplification relied on 60 Vbeta primers (plus 13 Jbeta primers). Clones were sequenced by immunoSEQ multiplex PCR, and TCRdb holds only the in-frame ones, with some missing. The profile shows some 150,000 clones, approximately 72% of them singletons. With 5 bases removed from V and 4 bases from J, the gap between germline ends came to 18 bases. The CDR3 runs 16 residues. Germline CDR1 reads SEHNR; CDR2 reads FQNEAQ (reference sequence). The rearrangement joins TRBV7-9 to TRBJ1-5, with a tentative D call TRBD1 (5 bases). The receptor comes from a man aged 18-30 years in good health and CMV-seronegative. The sequencing input was PBMCs. The CDR3 region is CASSDTNQGTNQPQHF. Written as DNA, the CDR3 is TGTGCCAGCAGCGATACTAACCAGGGCACTAATCAGCCCCAGCATTTT.